A single sample gave rise to the 26 T cell receptor beta chains below, sequenced in a study of early T cells in non-severe SARS-CoV-2 infection. TCRdb recomputed calls from the 5' RACE reads with MiXCR, one row per CDR3 protein. The sample yields tens of thousands of distinct CDR3 sequences, 8.5% to 10% seen once. Sequencing used whole blood. These receptors all stem from an adult who was a healthcare worker with PCR-confirmed SARS-CoV-2 infection or an uninfected control (not recorded which).

This clonotype has more than one count but fewer than ten. The chain has TRBV2 and TRBJ2-1, with 11 bases that match TRBD2. Germline loops: CDR1 SNHLY, CDR2 FYNNEI. This CDR3 region has 15 residues. Unmatched junction bases numbered 6, after V lost 6 bases and J lost 5 bases. CDR3 nucleotides: TGTGCCAGCAGAAAGACGGGACTAGCGGACAATGAGCAGTTCTTC. Amino acids: CASRKTGLADNEQFF.

As concerns this clonotype: A read error may produce the germline difference seen at one junction end. The rearrangement joins TRBV20-1 to TRBJ2-7, with TRBD1 matching 8 bases. The germline V gene encodes CDR1 DFQATT and CDR2 SNEGSKA (reference sequence). The CDR3 spans 13 residues. This CDR3 reads CSARAGGIYEQYF. The CDR3 nucleotides are TGCAGTGCGAGAGCAGGGGGCATCTACGAGCAGTACTTC.

This sequence joins TRBV11-2 and TRBJ2-7; D may be TRBD1 (6 bases). From germline, CDR1 is SGHAT and CDR2 FQNNGV. The CDR3 length is 13 residues. Trimming cost V 5 bases and J 2 bases, with 10 bases left between them. DNA for the CDR3: TGTGCCAGCAGCCGTGACAGGACCTACGAGCAGTACTTC. Translation gives CASSRDRTYEQYF.

This clonotype occurred a few times. The chain carries TRBV6-2 or TRBV6-3 and TRBJ2-7; a possible D gene is TRBD1 (5 bases). The CDR3 consists of 13 residues. Germline CDR1 and CDR2: MNHEY and SVGEGT. V shed 2 bases and J shed 3 bases, with 8 bases lying between them. Here the CDR3 reads CASSYDRRYEQYF. The CDR3 region has the DNA TGTGCCAGCAGTTACGACAGACGCTACGAGCAGTACTTC.

Worth noting for this clonotype: A single base separates this from a much larger clone, so it may be a read error. The V call is TRBV28, the J call TRBJ1-4, with 7 bases aligning to TRBD1. V dropped 5 bases and J dropped 10; count of bases not matched to a gene: 13. The CDR3 extends over 15 amino acids. Germline-derived CDR1 and CDR2 are MDHEN and SYDVKM. CDR3 nucleotides: TGTGCCAGCAGTCCGACAGGGTGGAATGATGGAAAACTGTTTTTT. Amino acids: CASSPTGWNDGKLFF.

On this clonotype: One base away lies a much larger clone, so this may be a sequencing read error. V usage is TRBV14 and J usage is TRBJ2-4; 8 bases are shared with TRBD1. Trimming took 6 bases from V and 11 from J; bases not matched to a gene: 15. CDR1 SGHDN and CDR2 FVKESK come from the germline V gene. This CDR3 contains 15 residues. The CDR3: CASSPIRQGANFQYF. CDR3 DNA: TGTGCCAGCAGTCCAATTCGTCAGGGGGCCAACTTTCAGTACTTC.

This clonotype was seen repeatedly, ten times or more. This chain uses TRBV6-2 or TRBV6-3 with TRBJ1-2; D may be TRBD1 (5 bases). Looked up from germline, CDR1 is MNHEY and CDR2 is SVGEGT. The CDR3 extends over 14 amino acids. Trimming took 2 bases from V and 6 from J, leaving 13 bases between them. The CDR3 sequence: CASSYLQGSDGYTF. The CDR3 coding sequence is TGTGCCAGCAGTTACCTGCAGGGATCGGATGGCTACACCTTC.

This clonotype was detected many times. The CDR3 is CASSWGQGNSPLHF. The CDR3 DNA reads TGTGCCAGCAGCTGGGGACAGGGTAATTCACCCCTCCACTTT. The rearrangement uses TRBV7-9 and TRBJ1-6; 9 bases match TRBD1. The CDR3 totals 14 residues. From germline, CDR1 is SEHNR and CDR2 FQNEAQ (reference sequence). Losses at the gene ends were 4 bases for V and 6 bases for J; bases not matched to a gene: 1.

The genes are TRBV7-9 and TRBJ2-1; 11 nucleotides line up with TRBD2. J gave up 9 bases and V 1 base, and 11 bases lay outside the gene matches. CDR3 length: 17 residues. Germline CDR1 reads SEHNR; CDR2 reads FQNEAQ (reference sequence). The CDR3 DNA is TGTGCCAGCAGCTTAGGTGTTTCTAGCGGGAGGCGGGCTGAGCAGTTCTTC. Translating gives CASSLGVSSGRRAEQFF. Variable domain in full (rest from reference TRBV7-9 and TRBJ2-1): DTGVSQNPRHKITKRGQNVTFRCDPISEHNRLYWYRQTLGQGPEFLTYFQNEAQLEKSRLLSDRFSAERPKGSFSTLEIQRTEQGDSAMYLCASSLGVSSGRRAEQFFGPGTRLTVL.

Points on this clonotype: A read error may be the cause here, since a much bigger clone is one base away. This sequence joins TRBV6-5 and TRBJ2-5; D possibly uses TRBD1 or TRBD2 (5 bases each). The CDR3 runs to 13 residues. The germline V gene has CDR1 MNHEY and CDR2 SVGAGI. CDR3 in amino acids: CASSPPQGETPYF. CDR3 sequence (DNA): TGTGCCAGCAGCCCCCCCCAGGGAGAGACCCCGTACTTC.

This chain joins TRBV7-2 and TRBJ2-1; D ambiguous. Germline V CDR1 and CDR2: SGHTA, FQGNSA. The CDR3 covers 13 residues. Trimming took off 1 base at V and 6 bases at J, with 7 bases between the two ends. The CDR3 is CASSLVVSNEQFF. The CDR3, as DNA: TGTGCCAGCAGCTTAGTAGTAAGCAATGAGCAGTTCTTC.

This clonotype was seen many times. The chain uses TRBV9 and TRBJ1-6; no clear D. The CDR3 has 13 residues. Germline V gene sequence: CDR1 SGDLS, CDR2 YYNGEE. The ends were cut back, 0 bases at V and 5 bases at J, with 3 bases in the middle. The chain's CDR3 is CASSVAHNSPLHF. CDR3 bases: TGTGCCAGCAGCGTAGCCCATAATTCACCCCTCCACTTT.

The table lists this clonotype with many counts. This chain joins TRBV7-9 and TRBJ1-4; D is unclear. V dropped 1 base and J dropped 8 bases, with 11 bases sitting between them. From germline, CDR1 is SEHNR and CDR2 FQNEAQ (reference sequence). The CDR3 runs to 14 residues. The DNA for the CDR3 is TGTGCCAGCAGCTTAGGCCACATCGACGAAAAACTGTTTTTT. Amino acids: CASSLGHIDEKLFF.

This clonotype showed up just once. This chain links TRBV3-1 with TRBJ2-3; tentative D call: TRBD2 (5 bases). V lost 0 bases and J lost 5, with 12 bases in between. The CDR3 covers 15 residues. Germline CDR1 and CDR2: LGHDT and YNNKEL (reference sequence). The CDR3 here is CASSQDLTEVDTQYF. DNA of the CDR3: TGTGCCAGCAGCCAAGATCTTACGGAGGTAGATACGCAGTATTTT.

The sample holds many counts of this clonotype. J is TRBJ2-1 and V is TRBV9; unclear D gene. The CDR3 spans 14 residues. Trimming took off 7 bases at V and 3 bases at J, with 14 bases between the two ends. Germline V gives CDR1 SGDLS, CDR2 YYNGEE. DNA for the CDR3: TGTGCCAGCGGATTAGACATCCACTACAATGAGCAGTTCTTC. It specifies CASGLDIHYNEQFF. The full variable domain, with the rest looked up from reference TRBV9 and TRBJ2-1, is DSGVTQTPKHLITATGQRVTLRCSPRSGDLSVYWYQQSLDQGLQFLIQYYNGEERAKGNILERFSAQQFPDLHSELNLSSLELGDSALYFCASGLDIHYNEQFFGPGTRLTVL.

There are many counts of this clonotype. The rearrangement uses TRBV7-3 and TRBJ2-2; no firm D call. Trimming pared 3 bases from V and 4 bases from J, leaving 9 bases between. The CDR3 runs to 14 residues. Germline V lookup: CDR1 SGHTA, CDR2 FQGTGA. The CDR3 nucleotides are TGTGCCAGCAGCTTCATCAAAGGCACCGGGGAGCTGTTTTTT. It yields the protein CASSFIKGTGELFF.

The J gene is TRBJ2-1, the V gene TRBV6-1; D is possibly TRBD2 (6 bases). The CDR3 contains 12 residues. The V end was cut by 3 bases, the J end by 13 bases, with 13 bases between. Per the germline V gene, CDR1 is MNHNS and CDR2 is SASEGT. CDR3 in DNA: TGTGCCAGCAGTGAGGGGGGTCGGTCTCAGTTCTTC. This encodes CASSEGGRSQFF.

This chain joins TRBV29-1 and TRBJ2-1; D remains unclear. Germline loops: CDR1 SQVTM, CDR2 ANQGSEA. There are 11 residues in the CDR3. With 6 bases removed from V and 4 bases from J, the gap between germline ends came to 7 bases. This CDR3 is CSVDTYNEQFF. DNA for the CDR3: TGCAGCGTCGATACTTACAATGAGCAGTTCTTC.

This clonotype appeared a few times. This rearrangement joins TRBV14 to TRBJ2-3; TRBD1 is a possible D gene (6 bases). This CDR3 contains 15 residues. V lost 4 bases and J lost 5, with 16 bases in between. Germline V gene data show CDR1 as SGHDN and CDR2 as FVKESK. The CDR3 region is CASSPLQGFEDTQYF. CDR3 DNA: TGTGCCAGCAGCCCATTACAGGGTTTTGAAGATACGCAGTATTTT.

This chain uses TRBV5-1 with TRBJ2-5; 11 bases match TRBD1. The V gene end was trimmed by 4 bases and the J gene end by 5 bases; junction bases not matched to a gene: 7. The CDR3 spans 15 residues. Germline V gene lookup returns CDR1 SGHRS and CDR2 YFSETQ. CDR3 amino acids: CASSPGTGGLETQYF. The DNA of the CDR3 is TGCGCCAGCAGCCCGGGGACAGGGGGACTGGAGACCCAGTACTTC.

This clonotype came up many times. The genes are TRBV30 and TRBJ2-3; 11 bases fit TRBD2. The CDR3 has 15 amino acids. V lost 0 bases and J lost 6; bases outside the gene matches: 5. CDR1 is GTSNPN, CDR2 SVGIG, per germline (reference sequence). CDR3 in amino acids: CAWSVLAGGPDTQYF. CDR3 coding DNA: TGTGCCTGGAGTGTCTTAGCGGGAGGGCCGGATACGCAGTATTTT.

This clonotype was seen many times. J is TRBJ1-5 and V is TRBV15, with 7 nucleotides matching TRBD1. The CDR3 is 17 amino acids. With V trimmed by 0 bases and J by 2 bases, 7 bases remained unmatched. CDR1 and CDR2 (germline): LNHNV, YYDKDF (reference sequence). The CDR3 is CATSRDIGGRGNQPQHF. Written as DNA, the CDR3 is TGTGCCACCAGCAGAGATATAGGGGGCCGAGGCAATCAGCCCCAGCATTTT.

This clonotype has a count of ten or more. J is TRBJ1-3 and V is TRBV7-2; 8 positions agree with TRBD1. The CDR3 is 11 residues long. Trimming cost V 5 bases and J 14 bases; bases outside gene matches: 5. CDR1 is SGHTA, CDR2 FQGNSA, per germline. The CDR3, as DNA: TGTGCCAGCAGCCTGGACAGGGAGGTATATTTT. The encoded protein is CASSLDREVYF.

This clonotype was seen at least ten times. The chain combines TRBV3-2 with TRBJ2-3. TRBV3-2 is marked as a pseudogene. The CDR3 loop spans 15 amino acids. The CDR3 spells CASSQGLGGTDTQYF. The DNA for the CDR3 is TGTGCCAGCAGCCAAGGTCTCGGCGGCACAGATACGCAGTATTTT.

This rearrangement joins TRBV20-1 to TRBJ2-1, with 12 positions matching TRBD2. CDR3 length equals 14 residues. V lost 7 bases and J lost 9; bases outside the gene matches: 10. Germline loops: CDR1 DFQATT, CDR2 SNEGSKA (reference sequence). Here the CDR3 DNA reads TGCAGTGGTGGGGCTAGCGGGAGGGCCACTGAGCAGTTCTTC. Its translation: CSGGASGRATEQFF.

This clonotype was detected ten times or more. This sequence joins TRBV10-3 and TRBJ1-2; 9 bases fit TRBD1. CDR1 is ENHRY and CDR2 is SYGVKD in the germline V gene. The trim removed 6 bases at V and 2 bases at J, leaving 10 bases unmatched. The CDR3 is 16 amino acids. The CDR3 DNA sequence: TGTGCCATCAGAATTGAACAGGGGGCGGCCAACTATGGCTACACCTTC. Its translation is CAIRIEQGAANYGYTF.